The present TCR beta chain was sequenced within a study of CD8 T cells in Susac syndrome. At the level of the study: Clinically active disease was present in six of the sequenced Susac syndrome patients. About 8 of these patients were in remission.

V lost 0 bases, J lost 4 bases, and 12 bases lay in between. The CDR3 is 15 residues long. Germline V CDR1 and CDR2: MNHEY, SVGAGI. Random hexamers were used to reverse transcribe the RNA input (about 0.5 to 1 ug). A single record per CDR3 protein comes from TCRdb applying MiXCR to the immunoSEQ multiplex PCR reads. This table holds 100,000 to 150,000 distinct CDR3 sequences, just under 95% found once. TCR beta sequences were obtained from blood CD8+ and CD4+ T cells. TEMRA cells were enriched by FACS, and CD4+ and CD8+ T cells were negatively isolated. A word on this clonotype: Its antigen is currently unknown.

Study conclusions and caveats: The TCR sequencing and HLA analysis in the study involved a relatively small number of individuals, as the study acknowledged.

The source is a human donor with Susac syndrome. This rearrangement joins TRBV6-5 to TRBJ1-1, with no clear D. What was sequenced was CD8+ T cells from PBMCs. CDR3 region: CASSYSKIVGTEAFF. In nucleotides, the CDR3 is TGTGCCAGCAGTTACTCGAAGATCGTGGGCACTGAAGCTTTCTTT.